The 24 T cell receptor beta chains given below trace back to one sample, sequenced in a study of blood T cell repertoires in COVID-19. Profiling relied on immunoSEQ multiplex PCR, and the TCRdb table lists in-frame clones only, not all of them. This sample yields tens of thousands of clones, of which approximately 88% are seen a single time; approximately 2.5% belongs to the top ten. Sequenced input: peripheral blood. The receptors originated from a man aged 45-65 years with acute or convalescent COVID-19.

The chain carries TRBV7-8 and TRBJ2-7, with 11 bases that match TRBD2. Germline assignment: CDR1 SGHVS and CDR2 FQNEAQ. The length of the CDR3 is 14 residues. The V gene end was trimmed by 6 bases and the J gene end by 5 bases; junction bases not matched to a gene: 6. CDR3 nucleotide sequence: TGTGCCAGCAGGTTGGGACTAGCGGAGGACGAGCAGTACTTC. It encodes CASRLGLAEDEQYF. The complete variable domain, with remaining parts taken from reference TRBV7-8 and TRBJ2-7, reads GAGVSQSPRYKVAKRGQDVALRCDPISGHVSLFWYQQALGQGPEFLTYFQNEAQLDKSGLPSDRFFAERPEGSVSTLKIQRTQQEDSAVYLCASRLGLAEDEQYFGPGTRLTVT.

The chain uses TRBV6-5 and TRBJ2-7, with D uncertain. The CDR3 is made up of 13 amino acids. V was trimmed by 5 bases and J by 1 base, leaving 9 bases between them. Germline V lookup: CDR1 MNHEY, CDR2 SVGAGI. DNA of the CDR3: TGTGCCAGCAGTCTCGCGGATTCCTACGAGCAGTACTTC. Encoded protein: CASSLADSYEQYF.

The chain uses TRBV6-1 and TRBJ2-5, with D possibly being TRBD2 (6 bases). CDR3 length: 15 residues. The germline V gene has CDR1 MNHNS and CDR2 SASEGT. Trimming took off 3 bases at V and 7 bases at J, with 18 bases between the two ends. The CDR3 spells CASSEYPGGLGTQYF. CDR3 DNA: TGTGCCAGCAGTGAGTACCCCGGGGGTTTGGGGACCCAGTACTTC.

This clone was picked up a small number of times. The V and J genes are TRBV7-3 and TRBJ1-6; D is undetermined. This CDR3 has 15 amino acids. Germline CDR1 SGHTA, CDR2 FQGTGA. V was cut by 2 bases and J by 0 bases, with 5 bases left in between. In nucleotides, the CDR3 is TGTGCCAGCAGCTTACACGGCTCCTATAATTCACCCCTCCACTTT. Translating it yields CASSLHGSYNSPLHF.

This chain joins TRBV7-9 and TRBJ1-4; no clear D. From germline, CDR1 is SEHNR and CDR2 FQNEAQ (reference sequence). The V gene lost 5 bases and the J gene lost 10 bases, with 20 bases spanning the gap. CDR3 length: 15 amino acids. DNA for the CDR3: TGTGCCAGCAGCCACACAGAACGTGCTTTTGGAAAACTGTTTTTT. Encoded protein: CASSHTERAFGKLFF.

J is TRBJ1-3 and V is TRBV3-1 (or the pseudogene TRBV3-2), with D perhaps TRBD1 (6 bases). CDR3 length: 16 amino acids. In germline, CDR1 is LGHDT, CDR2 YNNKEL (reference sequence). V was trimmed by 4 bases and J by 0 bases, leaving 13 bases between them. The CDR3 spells CASSPQGQISGNTIYF. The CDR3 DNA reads TGTGCCAGCAGCCCCCAGGGGCAGATCTCTGGAAACACCATATATTTT.

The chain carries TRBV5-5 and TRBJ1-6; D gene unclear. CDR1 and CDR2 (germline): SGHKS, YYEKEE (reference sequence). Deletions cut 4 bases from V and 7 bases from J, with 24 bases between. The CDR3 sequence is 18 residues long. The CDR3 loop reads CASSLGPGIGLINSPLHF. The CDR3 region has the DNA TGTGCCAGCAGCCTAGGGCCGGGAATTGGACTGATAAATTCACCCCTCCACTTT.

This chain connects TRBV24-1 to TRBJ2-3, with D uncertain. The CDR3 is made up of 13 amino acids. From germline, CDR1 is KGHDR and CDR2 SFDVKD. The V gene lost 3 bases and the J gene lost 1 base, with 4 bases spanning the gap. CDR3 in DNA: TGTGCCACCAGTGATCAGGGCACAGATACGCAGTATTTT. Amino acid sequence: CATSDQGTDTQYF.

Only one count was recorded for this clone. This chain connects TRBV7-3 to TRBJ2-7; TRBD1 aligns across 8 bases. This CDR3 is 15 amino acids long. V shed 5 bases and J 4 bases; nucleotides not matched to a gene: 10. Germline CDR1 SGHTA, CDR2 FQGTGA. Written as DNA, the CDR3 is TGTGCCAGCAGCCGAACCGGGACAGGAGGTTACGAGCAGTACTTC. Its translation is CASSRTGTGGYEQYF.

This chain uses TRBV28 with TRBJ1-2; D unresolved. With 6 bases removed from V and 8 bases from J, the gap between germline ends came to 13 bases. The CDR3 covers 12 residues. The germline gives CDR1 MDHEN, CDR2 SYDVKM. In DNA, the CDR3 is TGTGCCAGCAGCGGACGAGCGGCCGGCTACACCTTC. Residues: CASSGRAAGYTF.

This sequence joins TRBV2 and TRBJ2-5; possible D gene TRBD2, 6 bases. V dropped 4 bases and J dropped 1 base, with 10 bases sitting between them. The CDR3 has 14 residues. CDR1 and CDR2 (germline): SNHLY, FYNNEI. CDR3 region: CASSGLTSQETQYF. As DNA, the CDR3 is TGTGCCAGCAGTGGCTTGACTAGCCAAGAGACCCAGTACTTC.

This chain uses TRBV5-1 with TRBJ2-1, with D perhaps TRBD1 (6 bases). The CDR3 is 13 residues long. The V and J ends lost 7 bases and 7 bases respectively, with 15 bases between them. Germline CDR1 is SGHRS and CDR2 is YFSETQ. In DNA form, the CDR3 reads TGCGCCAGCTACGAAACAGGGCGAAATGAGCAGTTCTTC. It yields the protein CASYETGRNEQFF.

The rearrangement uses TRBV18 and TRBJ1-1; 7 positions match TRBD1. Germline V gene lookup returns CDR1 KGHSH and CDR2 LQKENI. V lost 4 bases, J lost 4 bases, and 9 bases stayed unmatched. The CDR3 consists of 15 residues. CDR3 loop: CASSQDREEGTEAFF. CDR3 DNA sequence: TGTGCCAGCTCACAAGACAGGGAAGAAGGCACTGAAGCTTTCTTT. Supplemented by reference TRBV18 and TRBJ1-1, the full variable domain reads NAGVMQNPRHLVRRRGQEARLRCSPMKGHSHVYWYRQLPEEGLKFMVYLQKENIIDESGMPKERFSAEFPKEGPSILRIQQVVRGDSAAYFCASSQDREEGTEAFFGQGTRLTVV.

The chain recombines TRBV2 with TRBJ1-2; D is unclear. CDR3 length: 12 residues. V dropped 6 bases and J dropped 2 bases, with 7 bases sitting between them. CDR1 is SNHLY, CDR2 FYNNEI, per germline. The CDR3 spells CASRMSNYGYTF. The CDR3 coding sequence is TGTGCCAGCAGAATGAGCAACTATGGCTACACCTTC.

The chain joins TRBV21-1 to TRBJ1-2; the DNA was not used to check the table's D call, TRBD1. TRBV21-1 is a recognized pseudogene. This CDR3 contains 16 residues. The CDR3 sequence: CASSKRWHRVNYGYTF. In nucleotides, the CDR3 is TGTGCCAGCAGCAAAAGGTGGCACAGGGTAAACTATGGCTACACCTTC.

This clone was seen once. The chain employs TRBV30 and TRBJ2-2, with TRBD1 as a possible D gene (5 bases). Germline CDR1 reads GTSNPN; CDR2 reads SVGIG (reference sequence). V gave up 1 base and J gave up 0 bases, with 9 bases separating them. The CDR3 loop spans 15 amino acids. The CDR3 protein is CAWSGGQANTGELFF. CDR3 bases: TGTGCCTGGAGTGGAGGACAAGCGAACACCGGGGAGCTGTTTTTT.

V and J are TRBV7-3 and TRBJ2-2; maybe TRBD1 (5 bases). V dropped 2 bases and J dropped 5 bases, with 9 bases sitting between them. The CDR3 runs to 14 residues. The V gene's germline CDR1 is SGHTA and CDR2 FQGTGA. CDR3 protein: CASSLPGRTGELFF. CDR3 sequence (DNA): TGTGCCAGCAGCTTACCAGGGCGGACCGGGGAGCTGTTTTTT.

The CDR3 sequence: CASSLGLDGTQYF. The CDR3 DNA is TGTGCCAGCAGCTTGGGGCTAGATGGGACCCAGTACTTC. The rearrangement links TRBV5-4 to TRBJ2-5, with D hard to call. With 0 bases removed from V and 7 bases from J, the gap between germline ends came to 10 bases. Germline V gene lookup returns CDR1 SGHNT and CDR2 YYREEE (reference sequence). CDR3 length: 13 amino acids.

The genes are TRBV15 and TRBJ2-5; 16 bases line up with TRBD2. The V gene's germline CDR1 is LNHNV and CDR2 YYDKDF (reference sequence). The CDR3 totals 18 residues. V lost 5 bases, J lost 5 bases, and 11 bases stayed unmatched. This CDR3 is CATSGTGTSGRAYETQYF. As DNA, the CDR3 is TGTGCCACCAGCGGTACCGGGACTAGCGGGAGGGCTTACGAGACCCAGTACTTC. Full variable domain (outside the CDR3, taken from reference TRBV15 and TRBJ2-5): DAMVIQNPRYQVTQFGKPVTLSCSQTLNHNVMYWYQQKSSQAPKLLFHYYDKDFNNEADTPDNFQSRRPNTSFCFLDIRSPGLGDTAMYLCATSGTGTSGRAYETQYFGPGTRLLVL.

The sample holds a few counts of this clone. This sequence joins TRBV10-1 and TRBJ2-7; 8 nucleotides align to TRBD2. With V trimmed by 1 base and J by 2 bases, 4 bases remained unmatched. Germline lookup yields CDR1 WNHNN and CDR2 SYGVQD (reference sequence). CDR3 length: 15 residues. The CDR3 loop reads CASSEYIAGPYEQYF. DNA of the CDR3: TGCGCCAGCAGTGAGTATATAGCGGGACCCTACGAGCAGTACTTC.

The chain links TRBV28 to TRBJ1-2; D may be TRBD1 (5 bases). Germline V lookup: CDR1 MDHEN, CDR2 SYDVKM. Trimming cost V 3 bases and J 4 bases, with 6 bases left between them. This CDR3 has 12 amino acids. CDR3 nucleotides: TGTGCCAGCAGTTTGGGGGGCTATGGCTACACCTTC. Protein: CASSLGGYGYTF.

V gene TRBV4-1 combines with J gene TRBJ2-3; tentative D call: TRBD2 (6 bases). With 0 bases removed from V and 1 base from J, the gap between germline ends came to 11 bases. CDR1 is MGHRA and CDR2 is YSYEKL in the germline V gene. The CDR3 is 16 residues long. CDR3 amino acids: CASSQDPGEGTDTQYF. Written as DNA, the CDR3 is TGCGCCAGCAGCCAAGATCCTGGGGAGGGCACAGATACGCAGTATTTT.

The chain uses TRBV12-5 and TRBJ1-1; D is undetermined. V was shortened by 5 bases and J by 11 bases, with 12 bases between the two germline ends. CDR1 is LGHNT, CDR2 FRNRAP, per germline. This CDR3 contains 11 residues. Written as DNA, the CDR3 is TGTGCTAGTGGTAATGGACTTTTTGCTTTCTTT. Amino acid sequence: CASGNGLFAFF.

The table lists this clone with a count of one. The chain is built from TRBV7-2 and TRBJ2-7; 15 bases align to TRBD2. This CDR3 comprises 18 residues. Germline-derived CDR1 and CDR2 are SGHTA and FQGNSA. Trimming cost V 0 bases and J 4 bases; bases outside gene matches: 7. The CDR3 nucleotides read TGTGCCAGCAGCTTAGCTTACGGACTAGCGGGAGGGGGGTACGAGCAGTACTTC. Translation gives CASSLAYGLAGGGYEQYF. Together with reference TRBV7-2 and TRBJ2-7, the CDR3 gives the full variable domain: GAGVSQSPSNKVTEKGKDVELRCDPISGHTALYWYRQSLGQGLEFLIYFQGNSAPDKSGLPSDRFSAERTGGSVSTLTIQRTQQEDSAVYLCASSLAYGLAGGGYEQYFGPGTRLTVT.